The 3 T cell receptor beta chains below were found in one sample sequenced in a study of siplizumab effects on memory and regulatory T cells. Only in-frame clones appear in the TCRdb table, and some are missing; sequencing was by immunoSEQ multiplex PCR. The sample includes just over 60,000 clones, roughly 85% of them seen just once. The sequencing input was memory CD4+ T cells sorted from blood. All receptors come from a human donor in good health.

CDR3 in amino acids: CASRPGSSGGLSSYNEQFF. CDR3 DNA sequence: TGCGCCAGCAGGCCTGGATCTAGCGGGGGGCTTAGCTCCTACAATGAGCAGTTCTTC. The genes are TRBV5-1 and TRBJ2-1; TRBD2 matches 11 bases. CDR3 length: 19 amino acids. CDR1 and CDR2 from the germline V gene are SGHRS and YFSETQ. Trimming took 5 bases from V and 0 from J; bases not matched to a gene: 13.

The V gene is TRBV20-1, the J gene TRBJ1-2; D remains ambiguous. CDR1 and CDR2 from the germline V gene are DFQATT and SNEGSKA (reference sequence). V gave up 4 bases and J gave up 6 bases, with 9 bases separating them. This CDR3 spans 11 amino acids. In DNA, the CDR3 is TGCAGTGCTACTTCCGGAAATGGCTACACCTTC. Amino acids: CSATSGNGYTF.

The V and J genes are TRBV9 and TRBJ1-4; weak D call: TRBD1 (5 bases). In germline, CDR1 is SGDLS, CDR2 YYNGEE. V lost 4 bases, J lost 5 bases, and 15 bases lay in between. The CDR3 is 15 residues long. DNA of the CDR3: TGTGCCAGCAGCCCCAAGCCGGGGGGGAATGAAAAACTGTTTTTT. It yields the protein CASSPKPGGNEKLFF.